The text below deals with one T cell receptor beta chain. The antigen remains undetermined. The record originates from a study of CD8 T cells in ankylosing spondylitis. The study's findings and limits: In ankylosing spondylitis blood, a motif of several highly homologous TCR beta variants appeared characteristic.

Trimming shortened V by 5 bases and J by 3 bases, and 13 bases separated the two germline ends. The CDR3 sequence is 14 residues long. Libraries of TCR beta came from quantitative 5'-RACE with molecular barcodes. TCRdb ran MiXCR on the 5' RACE reads and lists one entry per CDR3 protein. There are around 320,000 distinct CDR3 sequences in the sample; around 21% occur only once, and about 4% lies in the top ten. Sequenced material: blood, either unsorted or a sorted T cell fraction (not recorded which). This TCR was recovered from a female donor with ankylosing spondylitis or in good health (not recorded which). The chain uses TRBV12-3 or TRBV12-4 and TRBJ2-5, with TRBD2 as a possible D gene (6 bases). Here the CDR3 reads CASSSSGIEETQYF. CDR3 DNA: TGTGCCAGCAGTAGTAGCGGAATCGAAGAGACCCAGTACTTC.